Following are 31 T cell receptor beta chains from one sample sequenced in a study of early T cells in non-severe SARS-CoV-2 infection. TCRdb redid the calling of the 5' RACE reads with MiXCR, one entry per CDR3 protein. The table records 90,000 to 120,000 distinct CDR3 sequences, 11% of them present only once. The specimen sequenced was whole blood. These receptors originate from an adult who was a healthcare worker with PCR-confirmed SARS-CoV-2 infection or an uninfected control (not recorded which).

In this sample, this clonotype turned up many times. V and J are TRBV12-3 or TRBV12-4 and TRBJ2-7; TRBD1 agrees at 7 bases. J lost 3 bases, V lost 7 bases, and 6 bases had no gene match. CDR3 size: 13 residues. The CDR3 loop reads CASKQGPLYEQYF. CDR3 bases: TGTGCCAGCAAACAGGGGCCTCTCTACGAGCAGTACTTC.

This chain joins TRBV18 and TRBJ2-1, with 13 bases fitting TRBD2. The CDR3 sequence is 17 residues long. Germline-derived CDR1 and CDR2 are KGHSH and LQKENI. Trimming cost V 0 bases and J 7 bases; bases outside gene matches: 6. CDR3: CASSPPTSGRLTNEQFF. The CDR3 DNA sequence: TGTGCCAGCTCACCACCGACTAGCGGGAGGCTCACGAATGAGCAGTTCTTC.

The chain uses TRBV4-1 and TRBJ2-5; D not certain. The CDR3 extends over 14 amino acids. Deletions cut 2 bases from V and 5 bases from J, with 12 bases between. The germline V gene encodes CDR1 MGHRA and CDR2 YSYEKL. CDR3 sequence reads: CASSQHRAGETQYF. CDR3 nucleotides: TGCGCCAGCAGCCAACACCGCGCCGGGGAGACCCAGTACTTC.

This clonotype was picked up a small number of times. In DNA, the CDR3 is TGTGCCAGCAGCTTGCGTCCACTCGACTACGAGCAGTACTTC. It is translated as CASSLRPLDYEQYF. V gene TRBV5-5 combines with J gene TRBJ2-7; unclear D gene. V lost 1 base, J lost 3 bases, and 11 bases lay in between. Germline loops: CDR1 SGHKS, CDR2 YYEKEE (reference sequence). The CDR3 totals 14 residues.

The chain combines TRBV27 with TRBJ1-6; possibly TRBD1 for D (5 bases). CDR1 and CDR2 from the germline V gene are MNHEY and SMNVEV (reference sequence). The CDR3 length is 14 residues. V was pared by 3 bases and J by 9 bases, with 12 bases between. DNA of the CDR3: TGTGCCAGCAGTTTTTCGGGGCCGAGTTCACCCCTCCACTTT. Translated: CASSFSGPSSPLHF.

The CDR3 sequence: CSAGDRENTGELFF. In DNA, the CDR3 is TGCAGCGCTGGGGACAGGGAGAACACCGGGGAGCTGTTTTTT. The chain couples TRBV29-1 to TRBJ2-2; 9 bases agree with TRBD1. V shed 7 bases and J 1 base; nucleotides not matched to a gene: 4. Germline V lookup: CDR1 SQVTM, CDR2 ANQGSEA. The CDR3 has 14 residues.

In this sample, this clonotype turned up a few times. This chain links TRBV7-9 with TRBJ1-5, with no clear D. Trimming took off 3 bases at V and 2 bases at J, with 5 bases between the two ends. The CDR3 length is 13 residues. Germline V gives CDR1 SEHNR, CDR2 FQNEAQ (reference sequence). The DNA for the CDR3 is TGTGCCAGCAGCTTCGGAGGCAATCAGCCCCAGCATTTT. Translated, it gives CASSFGGNQPQHF.

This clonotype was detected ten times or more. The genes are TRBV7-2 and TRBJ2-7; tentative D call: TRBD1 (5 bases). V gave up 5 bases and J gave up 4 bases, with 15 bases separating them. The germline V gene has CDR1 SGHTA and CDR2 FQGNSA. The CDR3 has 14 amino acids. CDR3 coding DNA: TGTGCCAGCAGCGCTCATCAAGGGGATTACGAGCAGTACTTC. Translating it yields CASSAHQGDYEQYF.

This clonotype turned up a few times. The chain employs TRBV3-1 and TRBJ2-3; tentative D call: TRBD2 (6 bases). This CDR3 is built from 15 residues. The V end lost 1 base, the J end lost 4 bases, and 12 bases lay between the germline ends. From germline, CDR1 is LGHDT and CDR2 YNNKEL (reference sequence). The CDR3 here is CASSQGPTRSDTQYF. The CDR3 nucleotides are TGTGCCAGCAGCCAAGGTCCGACTAGATCAGATACGCAGTATTTT.

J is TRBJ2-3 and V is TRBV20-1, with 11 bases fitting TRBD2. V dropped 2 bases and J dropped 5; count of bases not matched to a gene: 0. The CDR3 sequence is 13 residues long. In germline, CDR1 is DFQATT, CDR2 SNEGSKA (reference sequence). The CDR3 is CSARLAGGDTQYF. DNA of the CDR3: TGCAGTGCTAGACTAGCGGGAGGAGATACGCAGTATTTT.

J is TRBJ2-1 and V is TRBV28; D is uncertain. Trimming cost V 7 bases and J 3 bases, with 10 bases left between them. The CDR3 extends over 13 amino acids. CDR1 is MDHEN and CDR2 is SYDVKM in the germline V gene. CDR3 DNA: TGTGCCAGCATCAGTCCAGGCTACAATGAGCAGTTCTTC. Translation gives CASISPGYNEQFF. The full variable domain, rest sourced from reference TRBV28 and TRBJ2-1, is DVKVTQSSRYLVKRTGEKVFLECVQDMDHENMFWYRQDPGLGLRLIYFSYDVKMKEKGDIPEGYSVSREKKERFSLILESASTNQTSMYLCASISPGYNEQFFGPGTRLTVL.

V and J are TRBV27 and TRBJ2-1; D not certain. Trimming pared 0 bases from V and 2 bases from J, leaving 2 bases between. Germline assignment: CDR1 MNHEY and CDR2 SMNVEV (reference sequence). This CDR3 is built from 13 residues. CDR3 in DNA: TGTGCCAGCAGTTTATCGACCTACAATGAGCAGTTCTTC. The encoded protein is CASSLSTYNEQFF.

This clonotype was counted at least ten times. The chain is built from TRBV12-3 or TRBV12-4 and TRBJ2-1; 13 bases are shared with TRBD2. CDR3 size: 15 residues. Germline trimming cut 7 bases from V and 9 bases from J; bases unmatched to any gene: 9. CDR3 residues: CASTLLAGGPGEQFF. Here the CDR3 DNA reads TGTGCCAGCACCCTACTAGCGGGAGGGCCGGGTGAGCAGTTCTTC.

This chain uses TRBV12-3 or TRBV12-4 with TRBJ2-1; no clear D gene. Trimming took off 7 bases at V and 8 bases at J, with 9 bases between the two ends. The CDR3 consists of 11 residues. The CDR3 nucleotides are TGTGCCAGCACCGTAAACGATGAGCAGTTCTTC. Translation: CASTVNDEQFF.

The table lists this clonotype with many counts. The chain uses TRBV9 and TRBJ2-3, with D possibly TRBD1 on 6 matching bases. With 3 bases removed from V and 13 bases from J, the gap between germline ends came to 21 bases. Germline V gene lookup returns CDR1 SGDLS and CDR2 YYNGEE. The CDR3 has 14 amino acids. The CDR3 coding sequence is TGTGCCAGCAGCGGAAACCGTGAAGGGGGAGTAGAGTATTTT. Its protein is CASSGNREGGVEYF.

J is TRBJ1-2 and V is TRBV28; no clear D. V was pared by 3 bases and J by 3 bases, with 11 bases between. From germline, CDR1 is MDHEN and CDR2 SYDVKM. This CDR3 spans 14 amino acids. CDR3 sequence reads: CASSFGSAYYGYTF. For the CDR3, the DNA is TGTGCCAGCAGTTTCGGGTCAGCATACTATGGCTACACCTTC.

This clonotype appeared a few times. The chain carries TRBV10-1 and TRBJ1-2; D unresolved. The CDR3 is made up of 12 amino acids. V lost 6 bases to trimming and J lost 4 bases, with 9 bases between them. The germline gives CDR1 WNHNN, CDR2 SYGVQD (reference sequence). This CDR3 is CASRMATYGYTF. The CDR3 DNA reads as TGCGCCAGCAGAATGGCAACCTATGGCTACACCTTC.

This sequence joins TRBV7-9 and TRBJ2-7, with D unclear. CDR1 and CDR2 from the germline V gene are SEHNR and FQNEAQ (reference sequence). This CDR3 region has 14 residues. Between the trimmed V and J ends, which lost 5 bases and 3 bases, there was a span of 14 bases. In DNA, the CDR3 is TGTGCCAGCAGCCCCAGCCCGTCTTTCTACGAGCAGTACTTC. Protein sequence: CASSPSPSFYEQYF.

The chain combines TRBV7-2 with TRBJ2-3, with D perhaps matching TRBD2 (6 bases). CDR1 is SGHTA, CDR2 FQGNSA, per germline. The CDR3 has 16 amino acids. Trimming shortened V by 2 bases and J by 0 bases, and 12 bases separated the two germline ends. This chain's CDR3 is CASSLQSGDSTDTQYF. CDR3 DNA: TGTGCCAGCAGCTTACAGTCGGGAGATAGCACAGATACGCAGTATTTT.

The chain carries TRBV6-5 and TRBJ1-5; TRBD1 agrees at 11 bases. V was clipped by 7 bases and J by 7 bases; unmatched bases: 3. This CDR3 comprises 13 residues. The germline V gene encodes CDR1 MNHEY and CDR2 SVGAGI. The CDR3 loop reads CASTRDRGQPQHF. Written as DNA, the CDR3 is TGTGCCAGCACCCGGGACAGGGGGCAGCCCCAGCATTTT.

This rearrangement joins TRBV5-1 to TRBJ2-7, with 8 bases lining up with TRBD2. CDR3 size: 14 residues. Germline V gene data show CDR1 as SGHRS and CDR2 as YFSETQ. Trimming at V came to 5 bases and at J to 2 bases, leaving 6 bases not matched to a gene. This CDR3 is CASRLTSETYEQYF. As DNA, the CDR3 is TGCGCCAGCAGACTGACTAGCGAGACCTACGAGCAGTACTTC.

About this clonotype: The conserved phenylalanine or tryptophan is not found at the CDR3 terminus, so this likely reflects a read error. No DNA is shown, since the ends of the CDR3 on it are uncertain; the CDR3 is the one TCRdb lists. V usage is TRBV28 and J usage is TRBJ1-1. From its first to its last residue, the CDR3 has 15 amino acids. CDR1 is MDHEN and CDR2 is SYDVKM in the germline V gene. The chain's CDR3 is CASSFSPGLWATMIL.

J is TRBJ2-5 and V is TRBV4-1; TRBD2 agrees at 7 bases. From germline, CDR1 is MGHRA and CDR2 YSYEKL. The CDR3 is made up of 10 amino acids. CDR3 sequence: CVAGEKTQYF. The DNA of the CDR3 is TGCGTCGCGGGGGAGAAGACCCAGTACTTC.

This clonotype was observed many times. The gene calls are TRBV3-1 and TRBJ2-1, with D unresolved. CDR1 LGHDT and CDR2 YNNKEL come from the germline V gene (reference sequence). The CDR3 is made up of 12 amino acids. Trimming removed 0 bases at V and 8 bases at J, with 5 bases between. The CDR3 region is CASSQDGDEQFF. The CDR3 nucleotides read TGTGCCAGCAGCCAAGACGGAGATGAGCAGTTCTTC.

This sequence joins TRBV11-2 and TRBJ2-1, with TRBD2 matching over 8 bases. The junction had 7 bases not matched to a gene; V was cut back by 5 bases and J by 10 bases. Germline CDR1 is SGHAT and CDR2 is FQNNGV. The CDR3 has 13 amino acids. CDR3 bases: TGTGCCAGCAGCCGAAGGACTAGCTCAGAGCAGTTCTTC. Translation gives CASSRRTSSEQFF.

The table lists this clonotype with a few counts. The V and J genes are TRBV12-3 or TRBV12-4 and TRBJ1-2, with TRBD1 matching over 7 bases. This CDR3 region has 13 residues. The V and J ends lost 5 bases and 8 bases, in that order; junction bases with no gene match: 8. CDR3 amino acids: CASSVGGPGGYTF. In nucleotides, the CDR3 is TGTGCCAGCAGTGTAGGGGGCCCGGGAGGCTACACCTTC.

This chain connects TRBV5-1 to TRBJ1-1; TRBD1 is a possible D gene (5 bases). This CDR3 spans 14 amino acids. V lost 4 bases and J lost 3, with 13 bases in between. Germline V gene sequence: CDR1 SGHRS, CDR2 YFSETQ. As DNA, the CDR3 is TGCGCCAGCAGCACCCGGGGGGTGGACACTGAAGCTTTCTTT. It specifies CASSTRGVDTEAFF.

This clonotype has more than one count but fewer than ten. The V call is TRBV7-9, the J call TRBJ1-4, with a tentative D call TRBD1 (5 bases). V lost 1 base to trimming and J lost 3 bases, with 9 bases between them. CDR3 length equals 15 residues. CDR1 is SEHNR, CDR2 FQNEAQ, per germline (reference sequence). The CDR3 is CASSLGDGSNEKLFF. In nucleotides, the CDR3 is TGTGCCAGCAGCTTAGGGGACGGATCTAATGAAAAACTGTTTTTT. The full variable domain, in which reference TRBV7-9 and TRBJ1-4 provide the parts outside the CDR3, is DTGVSQNPRHKITKRGQNVTFRCDPISEHNRLYWYRQTLGQGPEFLTYFQNEAQLEKSRLLSDRFSAERPKGSFSTLEIQRTEQGDSAMYLCASSLGDGSNEKLFFGSGTQLSVL.

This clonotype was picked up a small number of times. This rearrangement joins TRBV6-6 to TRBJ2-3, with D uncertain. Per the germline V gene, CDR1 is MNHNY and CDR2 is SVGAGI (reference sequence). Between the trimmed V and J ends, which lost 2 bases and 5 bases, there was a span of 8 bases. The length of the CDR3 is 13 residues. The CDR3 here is CASSYGSGDTQYF. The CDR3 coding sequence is TGTGCCAGCAGTTACGGTTCAGGAGATACGCAGTATTTT.

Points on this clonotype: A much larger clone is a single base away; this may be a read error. The CDR3 region is CASGASGMGETQYF. CDR3 DNA: TGTGCCAGCGGTGCGAGCGGGATGGGGGAGACCCAGTACTTC. The chain uses TRBV6-1 and TRBJ2-5; TRBD2 matches 7 bases. The V gene's germline CDR1 is MNHNS and CDR2 SASEGT. V lost 8 bases to trimming and J lost 5 bases; unmatched junction nucleotides: 11. This CDR3 spans 14 amino acids.

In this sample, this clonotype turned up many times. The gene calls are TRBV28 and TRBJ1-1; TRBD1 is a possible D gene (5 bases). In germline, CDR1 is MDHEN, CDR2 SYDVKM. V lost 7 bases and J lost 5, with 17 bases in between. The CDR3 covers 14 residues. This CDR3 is CASNSGRVGTEAFF. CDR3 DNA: TGTGCCAGCAACTCGGGCAGGGTTGGGACTGAAGCTTTCTTT.